Presented here are 28 T cell receptor beta chains from one specimen sequenced in a study of human T cells and chemical hapten exposure. As for time point: patch test 2, 6 weeks after DPC sensitization. Noted treatment: therapeutic diphenylcyclopropenone sensitization with weekly scalp DPC. One entry per CDR3 protein, called by TCRdb with MiXCR from the RACE reads. The table records about 100,000 distinct CDR3 sequences, roughly an eighth of them present only once. Source: whole blood, taken in connection with sensitization to the hapten diphenylcyclopropenone (DPC). The receptor set was obtained from a woman in her 40s with alopecia areata. Some clones in this sample may be carry-over from other donors' samples.

The chain is built from TRBV12-3 or TRBV12-4 and TRBJ2-7; 11 nucleotides align to TRBD2. V shed 4 bases and J 6 bases; nucleotides not matched to a gene: 5. The CDR3 spans 14 residues. CDR3 coding DNA: TGTGCCAGCAGTTCGACTAGCGGGAACGGCGAGCAGTACTTC. This sequence encodes CASSSTSGNGEQYF.

This clonotype was seen many times. The rearrangement uses TRBV29-1 and TRBJ2-3, with a possible D match to TRBD2 (7 bases). This CDR3 spans 13 amino acids. Germline loops: CDR1 SQVTM, CDR2 ANQGSEA. The CDR3: CIASPGGGHTQYF. In DNA form, the CDR3 reads TGCATTGCAAGCCCGGGGGGCGGCCATACGCAGTATTTT.

This rearrangement joins TRBV29-1 to TRBJ1-2, with D maybe TRBD1 (5 bases). Germline V gives CDR1 SQVTM, CDR2 ANQGSEA. This CDR3 contains 11 residues. The CDR3 bases are TGCGGGAGGGGCTTTACTTATGGCTACACCTTC. Translated, it gives CGRGFTYGYTF.

CDR3 in DNA: TGTGCCAGCAGTGAAGGGTCCGCTTACAATGAGCAGTTCTTC. Protein product: CASSEGSAYNEQFF. This sequence joins TRBV2 and TRBJ2-1; no clear D gene. The CDR3 has 14 amino acids. Per germline, CDR1 SNHLY and CDR2 FYNNEI. The V gene lost 1 base and the J gene lost 4 bases, with 8 bases spanning the gap.

A few counts support this clonotype. The chain couples TRBV11-2 to TRBJ2-1; D is unclear. The CDR3 runs 13 residues. CDR1 and CDR2 from the germline V gene are SGHAT and FQNNGV. The V gene lost 6 bases and the J gene lost 0 bases, with 6 bases spanning the gap. CDR3 sequence (DNA): TGTGCCAGCAGTACTGCCTCCTACAATGAGCAGTTCTTC. Its translation: CASSTASYNEQFF.

This clonotype occurred many times. The chain joins TRBV6-2 or TRBV6-3 to TRBJ1-5, with no clear D. CDR3 length: 12 amino acids. Germline V lookup: CDR1 MNHEY, CDR2 SVGEGT. The germline V and J ends were trimmed by 7 bases and 4 bases, with 8 bases remaining between them. Written as DNA, the CDR3 is TGTGCCAGCAACATCATAAATCAGCCCCAGCATTTT. It codes for CASNIINQPQHF.

This clonotype occurred many times. V is TRBV20-1 and J is TRBJ1-6; maybe TRBD1 (6 bases). Germline CDR1 is DFQATT and CDR2 is SNEGSKA (reference sequence). The CDR3 contains 15 residues. Trimming removed 6 bases from V and 7 bases from J, with 19 bases in between. CDR3 bases: TGCAGTGCCCCACGGACAGCGGACCAAAATTCACCCCTCCACTTT. Amino acids: CSAPRTADQNSPLHF.

The chain couples TRBV25-1 to TRBJ1-5, with a tentative D call TRBD1 (6 bases). The CDR3 covers 15 residues. The V end was cut by 3 bases, the J end by 4 bases, with 13 bases between. Germline V gene lookup returns CDR1 MGHDK and CDR2 SYGVNS. The chain's CDR3 is CASSESGGTNQPQHF. As DNA, the CDR3 is TGTGCCAGCAGTGAGTCAGGTGGGACAAATCAGCCCCAGCATTTT.

V is TRBV7-2 and J is TRBJ2-1; D ambiguous. Germline V lookup: CDR1 SGHTA, CDR2 FQGNSA. V lost 0 bases and J lost 0, with 9 bases in between. The CDR3 contains 16 residues. The DNA of the CDR3 is TGTGCCAGCAGCTTAGCGCTAGGGCCCTCCTACAATGAGCAGTTCTTC. This gives the protein CASSLALGPSYNEQFF.

In its sample, this clonotype was seen many times. This chain uses TRBV28 with TRBJ2-7, with TRBD1 matching 7 bases. V gave up 2 bases and J gave up 1 base; unmatched junction bases: 8. CDR3 size: 16 residues. Germline-derived CDR1 and CDR2 are MDHEN and SYDVKM. This CDR3 is CASSLTGDGDSYEQYF. For the CDR3, the DNA is TGTGCCAGCAGTTTAACAGGGGACGGCGATTCCTACGAGCAGTACTTC.

This clonotype was seen a handful of times. This CDR3 is CASRGEVSPGELFF. In DNA, the CDR3 is TGTGCCAGCAGAGGGGAAGTAAGTCCCGGGGAGCTGTTTTTT. This chain connects TRBV2 to TRBJ2-2; D might be TRBD1 (5 bases). Germline assignment: CDR1 SNHLY and CDR2 FYNNEI. V shed 6 bases and J shed 6 bases, with 14 bases lying between them. The CDR3 extends over 14 amino acids.

This clonotype was observed many times. V gene TRBV25-1 combines with J gene TRBJ2-3; no clear D gene. Germline lookup yields CDR1 MGHDK and CDR2 SYGVNS. V lost 6 bases and J 6 bases, leaving 4 bases between the germline ends. The CDR3 totals 10 residues. CDR3 in amino acids: CASREDTQYF. The DNA for the CDR3 is TGTGCCAGCAGAGAGGATACGCAGTATTTT.

The chain recombines TRBV29-1 with TRBJ2-1; D not certain. Germline V gene data show CDR1 as SQVTM and CDR2 as ANQGSEA. The CDR3 has 12 residues. V shed 5 bases and J shed 5 bases, with 10 bases lying between them. DNA for the CDR3: TGCAGCGTTCCCGCCCCTCACAATGAGCAGTTCTTC. Protein: CSVPAPHNEQFF.

This clonotype was counted only a few times. The V call is TRBV5-4, the J call TRBJ2-6; 7 nucleotides agree with TRBD1. V lost 1 base to trimming and J lost 0 bases; unmatched junction nucleotides: 7. Germline V CDR1 and CDR2: SGHNT, YYREEE (reference sequence). This CDR3 has 18 amino acids. This CDR3 reads CASSLKGQAPSGANVLTF. In DNA form, the CDR3 reads TGTGCCAGCAGCTTGAAAGGACAGGCCCCCTCTGGGGCCAACGTCCTGACTTTC.

The chain combines TRBV5-1 with TRBJ2-7; 7 positions agree with TRBD2. CDR3 length equals 15 residues. The germline V gene encodes CDR1 SGHRS and CDR2 YFSETQ. The J segment lost 1 base and the V segment lost 2 bases, leaving 6 bases of the junction unmatched. CDR3 residues: CASSLGRVISYEQYF. CDR3 nucleotide sequence: TGCGCCAGCAGCTTAGGGAGGGTGATTTCCTACGAGCAGTACTTC.

This clonotype was detected a few times. V is TRBV5-1 and J is TRBJ2-1, with 7 nucleotides matching TRBD1. CDR3 size: 16 residues. The V gene's germline CDR1 is SGHRS and CDR2 YFSETQ. V lost 0 bases, J lost 3 bases, and 6 bases stayed unmatched. The CDR3 loop reads CASSLAPGQFYNEQFF. CDR3 nucleotide sequence: TGCGCCAGCAGCTTGGCCCCGGGACAGTTCTACAATGAGCAGTTCTTC. Supplemented by reference TRBV5-1 and TRBJ2-1, the full variable domain reads KAGVTQTPRYLIKTRGQQVTLSCSPISGHRSVSWYQQTPGQGLQFLFEYFSETQRNKGNFPGRFSGRQFSNSRSEMNVSTLELGDSALYLCASSLAPGQFYNEQFFGPGTRLTVL.

This clonotype was found many times. The chain has TRBV6-6 and TRBJ2-5; weak D call: TRBD1 (6 bases). The ends were cut back, 0 bases at V and 3 bases at J, with 8 bases in the middle. The CDR3 is 14 residues long. CDR1 and CDR2 from the germline V gene are MNHNY and SVGAGI (reference sequence). This CDR3 is CASSYSSGEETQYF. CDR3 nucleotides: TGTGCCAGCAGTTACTCGTCAGGGGAAGAGACCCAGTACTTC.

At least ten counts were recorded for this clonotype. The chain carries TRBV18 and TRBJ1-1, with a tentative D call TRBD1 (6 bases). CDR3 size: 14 residues. Germline lookup yields CDR1 KGHSH and CDR2 LQKENI. The V end was cut by 3 bases, the J end by 5 bases, with 13 bases between. CDR3 residues: CASSPDQGLTEAFF. CDR3 sequence (DNA): TGTGCCAGCTCACCTGACCAGGGGCTGACTGAAGCTTTCTTT.

The V gene is TRBV7-2, the J gene TRBJ2-7; D is uncertain. CDR1 is SGHTA and CDR2 is FQGNSA in the germline V gene. Trimming shortened V by 5 bases and J by 3 bases, and 11 bases separated the two germline ends. There are 13 residues in the CDR3. The CDR3 sequence: CASSPQVNYEQYF. Here the CDR3 DNA reads TGTGCCAGCAGCCCCCAGGTGAACTACGAGCAGTACTTC.

This clonotype was recorded many times. This rearrangement joins TRBV6-2 or TRBV6-3 to TRBJ2-7; no firm D call. The germline V gene encodes CDR1 MNHEY and CDR2 SVGEGT. Trimming cost V 2 bases and J 2 bases, with 4 bases left between them. The CDR3 is 12 amino acids. DNA of the CDR3: TGTGCCAGCAGTTACGGCACCTACGAGCAGTACTTC. This gives the protein CASSYGTYEQYF.

This clonotype came up many times. The chain employs TRBV5-5 and TRBJ2-2; 8 bases agree with TRBD1. CDR1 is SGHKS and CDR2 is YYEKEE in the germline V gene (reference sequence). This CDR3 region has 18 residues. The J segment lost 5 bases and the V segment lost 4 bases, leaving 16 bases of the junction unmatched. The CDR3 protein is CASSRSDRAPLLTGELFF. CDR3 sequence (DNA): TGTGCCAGCAGCCGGTCGGACAGGGCTCCCCTTTTAACCGGGGAGCTGTTTTTT.

V is TRBV7-9 and J is TRBJ1-2; D may be TRBD1 (6 bases). Trimming cost V 5 bases and J 1 base, with 14 bases left between them. The CDR3 runs to 15 residues. Germline V gene sequence: CDR1 SEHNR, CDR2 FQNEAQ (reference sequence). The CDR3 DNA reads as TGTGCCAGCAGCCGGTGGCAGGGGAATAACTATGGCTACACCTTC. Its translation: CASSRWQGNNYGYTF.

In this sample, this clonotype turned up many times. The chain links TRBV9 to TRBJ1-4; the D gene is possibly TRBD1 (5 bases). The CDR3 totals 14 residues. Trimming removed 3 bases at V and 3 bases at J, with 9 bases between. Germline assignment: CDR1 SGDLS and CDR2 YYNGEE. The CDR3 DNA is TGTGCCAGCAGCGCACAGGTATCTAATGAAAAACTGTTTTTT. Translating it yields CASSAQVSNEKLFF.

J is TRBJ1-5 and V is TRBV2; no firm D call. Trimming took off 4 bases at V and 7 bases at J, with 11 bases between the two ends. This CDR3 is 13 amino acids long. In germline, CDR1 is SNHLY, CDR2 FYNNEI. The CDR3 coding sequence is TGTGCCAGCAGTGGCGGGCCGGGCCAGCCCCAGCATTTT. Translated: CASSGGPGQPQHF.

This clonotype was detected ten times or more. V usage is TRBV5-8 and J usage is TRBJ1-6; D remains unclear. V shed 0 bases and J shed 13 bases, with 14 bases lying between them. This CDR3 has 14 amino acids. The germline CDR1 and CDR2 sequences are SGHTS and YDEGEE. The CDR3 DNA reads TGTGCCAGCAGCTTGGATTCCCTACTTGTTCCCCTCCACTTT. As protein: CASSLDSLLVPLHF.

Remarks on this clonotype: A read error is possible here, since a much larger clone lies one base away. This CDR3 is missing its conserved last phenylalanine or tryptophan, likely due to a read error. The V gene is TRBV12-3 or TRBV12-4, the J gene TRBJ2-7; D might be TRBD1 (6 bases). The CDR3 contains 13 residues. Deletions cut 3 bases from V and 5 bases from J, with 11 bases between. The CDR3 coding sequence is TGTGCCAGCAGTTTCCAACAGGGCGACGAGCAGTACTCC. This sequence encodes CASSFQQGDEQYS.

The chain carries TRBV29-1 and TRBJ1-2; no clear D gene. The germline V and J ends were trimmed by 2 bases and 4 bases, with 8 bases remaining between them. This CDR3 has 12 residues. The germline V gene encodes CDR1 SQVTM and CDR2 ANQGSEA. CDR3 nucleotides: TGCAGCGTTGAATGGGGTGGCTATGGCTACACCTTC. The encoded protein is CSVEWGGYGYTF. Complete variable domain (other parts from reference TRBV29-1 and TRBJ1-2): SAVISQKPSRDICQRGTSLTIQCQVDSQVTMMFWYRQQPGQSLTLIATANQGSEATYESGFVIDKFPISRPNLTFSTLTVSNMSPEDSSIYLCSVEWGGYGYTFGSGTRLTVV.

The chain carries TRBV28 and TRBJ1-1, with a weak D call TRBD1 (6 bases). The CDR3 is 14 amino acids. Trimming stripped 4 bases from V and 5 bases from J, with 14 bases between. Germline loops: CDR1 MDHEN, CDR2 SYDVKM. CDR3 in DNA: TGTGCCAGCAGTTCGGGGGGGGCAGGGACTGAAGCTTTCTTT. The encoded protein is CASSSGGAGTEAFF.